A selection of T cell receptor beta chains follows, all from one sample in a study of T cell responses to AZD1222 COVID-19 vaccine. The table came from immunoSEQ multiplex PCR; TCRdb's copy has only in-frame clones and leaves some out. Among roughly 180,000 clones listed, 90% were seen once. The sample here was peripheral blood, taken on day 0 of AZD1222 vaccination. Source of these receptors: an adult in good health. CDR3s include the opening cysteine and the closing phenylalanine or tryptophan. Fields, in order: J gene, V gene, D gene, clone size, CDR3 DNA, CDR3 protein. D genes are given only for firm matches. Clone size is shown for a subset of rows, as once, few, many or a class of expanded clone.

TRBJ1-2 TRBV12-3/TRBV12-4 TRBD1 NA TGTGCCAGCAGTTTGCAGGGGGCCGATGGCTACACCTTC CASSLQGADGYTF
TRBJ1-5 TRBV19 NA NA TGTGCCAGTAGTATAGCGGCCGGCGGGCCCCAGCCCCAGCATTTT CASSIAAGGPQPQHF
TRBJ2-4 TRBV27 NA NA TGTGCCAGCAGTAGGACAACCGAAAACATTCAGTACTTC CASSRTTENIQYF
TRBJ1-1 TRBV6-1 TRBD1 once TGTGCCAGCAGTGAATGGGGGCAGGGGGCAACGAACACTGAAGCTTTCTTT CASSEWGQGATNTEAFF
TRBJ2-5 TRBV6-2/TRBV6-3 NA NA TGTGCCAGCAGCTTCGGGGGGCCGCAAGAGACCCAGTACTTC CASSFGGPQETQYF
TRBJ2-2 TRBV6-5 TRBD1 NA TGTGCCAGCAGTAGGGACAGGGCCTTGGTCGGGGAGCTGTTTTTT CASSRDRALVGELFF
TRBJ1-3 TRBV7-7 NA NA TGTGCCAGCAGCTCCGGGACCGTCCGGTCTGGAAACACCATATATTTT CASSSGTVRSGNTIYF
TRBJ2-7 TRBV6-5 TRBD1 NA TGTGCCAGCAAGGATGGACAGGGGTTCGAGCAGTACTTC CASKDGQGFEQYF
TRBJ1-1 TRBV20-1 NA NA TGCAGTGCTAGAGCAGAAGCTTTCTTT CSARAEAFF
TRBJ2-1 TRBV5-8 NA NA TGTGCCAGCAGCTTACTAAGACAGGCCGAGAGCTCCTACAATGAGCAGTTCTTC CASSLLRQAESSYNEQFF
TRBJ2-7 TRBV7-8 TRBD2 few TGTGCCAGCAGCTCCCGACTAGCGGGGGGGCCATACGAGCAGTACTTC CASSSRLAGGPYEQYF
TRBJ2-2 TRBV7-9 NA NA TGTGCCAGCAGCCTCTTAGGCGGGGAGCTGTTTTTT CASSLLGGELFF
TRBJ2-1 TRBV10-3 TRBD2 few TGTGCCATCAGTGATACATGGGAGGGGTACAATGAGCAGTTCTTC CAISDTWEGYNEQFF
TRBJ1-2 TRBV27 NA NA TGTGCCAGCAGGGGGGCAGGCCATGGCTACACCTTC CASRGAGHGYTF
TRBJ2-1 TRBV2 NA NA TGTGCCAGCAGGACCAGGCGGGCCGGGGCCTACAATGAGCAGTTCTTC CASRTRRAGAYNEQFF
TRBJ1-5 TRBV27 NA NA TGTGCCGCGGGCCCTGGGAATCAGCCCCAGCATTTT CAAGPGNQPQHF
TRBJ1-6 TRBV2 TRBD1 NA TGTGCCAGCACCGCGGAGGGACAGCTGAATTCACCCCTCCACTTT CASTAEGQLNSPLHF
TRBJ1-1 TRBV19 NA NA TGTGCCAGTAGTAGCCCGGGAACGAACACTGAAGCTTTCTTT CASSSPGTNTEAFF
TRBJ1-1 TRBV5-6 NA NA TGTGCCAGCAGCTCGCGGGGAGTGGGACTGAACACTGAAGCTTTCTTT CASSSRGVGLNTEAFF
TRBJ2-2 TRBV5-1 NA NA TGCGCCAGCAGCTTGGGGGGACAGAACACCGGGGAGCTGTTTTTT CASSLGGQNTGELFF
TRBJ2-2 TRBV11-2 TRBD1 once TGTGCCAGCAGCCCCGGGGACAGGGGAAGTGGCGGGGAGCTGTTTTTT CASSPGDRGSGGELFF
TRBJ1-1 TRBV7-8 NA NA TGTGCCAGCAGCTTCTCGCAGACAGAGACAGAAGCTTTCTTT CASSFSQTETEAFF
TRBJ2-7 TRBV5-1 TRBD1 NA TGCGCCAGCAGCGTGCTGGGACAGGGATTATACGAGCAGTACTTC CASSVLGQGLYEQYF
TRBJ2-3 TRBV6-5 NA NA TGTGCCAGCAGTTACCTTTCGGGGGCGGATACGCAGTATTTT CASSYLSGADTQYF
TRBJ1-1 TRBV25-1 NA few TGTGCCAGCAAGGTGGCAGGGGCAGACACTGAAGCTTTCTTT CASKVAGADTEAFF
TRBJ1-5 TRBV2 NA NA TGTGCCAGCAGTGAAGTACAGGGATCAGGGCCCCAGCATTTT CASSEVQGSGPQHF
TRBJ2-3 TRBV9 TRBD2 few TGTGCCAGCAGCGTAGCTACTAGAGCTAGCGGGGTTTTAGATACGCAGTATTTT CASSVATRASGVLDTQYF
TRBJ1-2 TRBV19 NA NA TGTGCCAGCCGCTCCCGGGGGGCCTTTAACTATGGCTACACCTTC CASRSRGAFNYGYTF
TRBJ1-1 TRBV6-6 NA NA TGTGCCAGCAAACGGAAATCCCCCGAGACGGCTACTGAAGCTTTCTTT CASKRKSPETATEAFF
TRBJ1-6 TRBV4-1 TRBD1 NA TGCGCCAGCAGCCCGCCCCAAGGTTTACAGACAGGGAGGAATTCACCCCTCCACTTT CASSPPQGLQTGRNSPLHF
TRBJ1-6 TRBV19 NA NA TGTGCCAGTAGGAACAGGGTGTCACCCCTCCACTTT CASRNRVSPLHF
TRBJ1-2 TRBV27 TRBD1 NA TGTGCCAGCACCTCGGACAGGGCAAATGGCTACACCTTC CASTSDRANGYTF
TRBJ2-2 TRBV9 TRBD2 NA TGTGCCAGCAGCGTAGGACTAGCGGTCAACACCGGGGAGCTGTTTTTT CASSVGLAVNTGELFF
TRBJ2-2 TRBV5-1 NA NA TGCGCCAGCAGCTTGGACTTAGCTTATTCCGGGGAGCTGTTTTTT CASSLDLAYSGELFF
TRBJ2-1 TRBV7-7 TRBD2 NA TGTGCTAGCAGCTTAAGATCTGGCGGGGGATTATACAATGAGCAGTTCTTC CASSLRSGGGLYNEQFF
TRBJ2-7 TRBV7-2 TRBD1 NA TGTGCCAGCAGCAAAGCACCCGGGACAGGAATACCCTACGAGCAGTACTTC CASSKAPGTGIPYEQYF
TRBJ2-1 TRBV6-4 TRBD2 NA TGTGCCAGCAGTGCCCTACCTAGCGGGGGGTCCAATGAGCAGTTCTTC CASSALPSGGSNEQFF
TRBJ2-1 TRBV24-1 NA NA TGTGCCACCAGTGATCCCCGGGACGGTAACAATGAGCAGTTCTTC CATSDPRDGNNEQFF
TRBJ2-3 TRBV7-8 NA NA TGTGCCAGCAGCTTGGAGGGGAGCAGAGCCACAGATACGCAGTATTTT CASSLEGSRATDTQYF
TRBJ2-7 TRBV3-1/TRBV3-2 TRBD1 NA TGTGCCAGCAGCCAAGATCTAACAGGGGGCGCGTCCGAGCAGTACTTC CASSQDLTGGASEQYF
TRBJ1-1 TRBV30 TRBD1 NA TGTGCCTGGAGTGTACTGGGACAGGGGAACACTGAAGCTTTCTTT CAWSVLGQGNTEAFF
TRBJ2-7 TRBV3-1/TRBV3-2 TRBD2 once TGTGCCAGCAGCTCGGAACTAGCGGGGGGATCCGAGCAGTACTTC CASSSELAGGSEQYF
TRBJ2-3 TRBV5-1 NA NA TGCGCCAGCAGCCTGGGGTTGGAGCGCACAGATACGCAGTATTTT CASSLGLERTDTQYF